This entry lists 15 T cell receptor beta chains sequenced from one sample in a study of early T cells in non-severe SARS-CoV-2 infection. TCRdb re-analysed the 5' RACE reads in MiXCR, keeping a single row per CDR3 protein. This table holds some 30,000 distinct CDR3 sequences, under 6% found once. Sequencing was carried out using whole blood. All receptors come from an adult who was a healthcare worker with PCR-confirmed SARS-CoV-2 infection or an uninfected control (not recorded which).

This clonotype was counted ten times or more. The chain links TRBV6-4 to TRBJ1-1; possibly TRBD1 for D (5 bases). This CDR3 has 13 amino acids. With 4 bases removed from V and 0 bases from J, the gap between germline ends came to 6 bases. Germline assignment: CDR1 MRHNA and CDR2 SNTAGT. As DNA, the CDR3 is TGTGCCAGCAGTGTACAGGTGAACACTGAAGCTTTCTTT. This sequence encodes CASSVQVNTEAFF.

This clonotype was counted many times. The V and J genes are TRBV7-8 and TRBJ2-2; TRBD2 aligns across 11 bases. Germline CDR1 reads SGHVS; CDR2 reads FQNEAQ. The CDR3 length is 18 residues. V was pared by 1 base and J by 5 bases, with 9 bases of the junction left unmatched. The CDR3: CASSLVELAGVGTGELFF. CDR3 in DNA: TGTGCCAGCAGCTTAGTAGAACTAGCGGGAGTGGGGACCGGGGAGCTGTTTTTT.

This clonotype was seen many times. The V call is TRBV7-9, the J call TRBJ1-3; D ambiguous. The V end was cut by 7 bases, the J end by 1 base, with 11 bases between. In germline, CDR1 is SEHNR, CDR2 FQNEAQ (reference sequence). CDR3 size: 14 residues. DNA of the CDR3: TGTGCCAGCACCCGAACAGATTCTGGAAACACCATATATTTT. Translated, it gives CASTRTDSGNTIYF.

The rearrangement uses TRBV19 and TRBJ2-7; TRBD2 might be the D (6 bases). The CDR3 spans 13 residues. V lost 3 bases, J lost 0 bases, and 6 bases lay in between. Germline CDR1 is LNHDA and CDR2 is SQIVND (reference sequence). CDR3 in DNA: TGTGCCAGTAGTATCGGGAGCTCCTACGAGCAGTACTTC. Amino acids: CASSIGSSYEQYF. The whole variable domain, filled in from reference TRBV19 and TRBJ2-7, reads DGGITQSPKYLFRKEGQNVTLSCEQNLNHDAMYWYRQDPGQGLRLIYYSQIVNDFQKGDIAEGYSVSREKKESFPLTVTSAQKNPTAFYLCASSIGSSYEQYFGPGTRLTVT.

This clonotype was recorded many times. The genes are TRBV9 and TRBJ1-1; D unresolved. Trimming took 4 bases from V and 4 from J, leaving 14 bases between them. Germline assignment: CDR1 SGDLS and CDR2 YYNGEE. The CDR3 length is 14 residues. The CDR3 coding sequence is TGTGCCAGCAGCCCCCGACCGGCAAGCACTGAAGCTTTCTTT. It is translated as CASSPRPASTEAFF.

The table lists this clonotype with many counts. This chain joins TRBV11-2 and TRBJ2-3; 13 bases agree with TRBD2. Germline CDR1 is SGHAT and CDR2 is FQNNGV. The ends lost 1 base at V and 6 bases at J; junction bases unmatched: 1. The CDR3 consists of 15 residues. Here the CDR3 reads CASSLGLAGGDTQYF. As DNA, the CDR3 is TGTGCCAGCAGCTTAGGACTAGCGGGAGGTGATACGCAGTATTTT.

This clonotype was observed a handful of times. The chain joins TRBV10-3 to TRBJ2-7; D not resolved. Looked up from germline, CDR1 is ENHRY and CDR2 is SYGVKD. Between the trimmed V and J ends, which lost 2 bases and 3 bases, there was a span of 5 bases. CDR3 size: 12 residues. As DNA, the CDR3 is TGTGCCATCAGTGAGACCAACTACGAGCAGTACTTC. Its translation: CAISETNYEQYF.

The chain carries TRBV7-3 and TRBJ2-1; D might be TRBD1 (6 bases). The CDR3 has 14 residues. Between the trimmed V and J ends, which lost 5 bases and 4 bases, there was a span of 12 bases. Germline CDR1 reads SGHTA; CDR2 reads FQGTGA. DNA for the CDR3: TGTGCCAGCAGCCAGGACAGACAATACAATGAGCAGTTCTTC. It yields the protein CASSQDRQYNEQFF.

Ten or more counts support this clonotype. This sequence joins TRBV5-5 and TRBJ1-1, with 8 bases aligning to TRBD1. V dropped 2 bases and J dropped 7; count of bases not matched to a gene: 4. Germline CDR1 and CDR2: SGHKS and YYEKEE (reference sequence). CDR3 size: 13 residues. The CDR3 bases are TGTGCCAGCAGCTTTTCAGGGGGCCTTGAAGCTTTCTTT. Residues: CASSFSGGLEAFF.

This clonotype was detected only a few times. For the CDR3, the DNA is TGTGCCAGTAGTATAACAGGGGTGTTAACTGAAGCTTTCTTT. This codes for CASSITGVLTEAFF. This sequence joins TRBV19 and TRBJ1-1; the match to TRBD1 covers 7 bases. V lost 2 bases, J lost 5 bases, and 5 bases stayed unmatched. Germline V gene sequence: CDR1 LNHDA, CDR2 SQIVND (reference sequence). CDR3 length equals 14 residues.

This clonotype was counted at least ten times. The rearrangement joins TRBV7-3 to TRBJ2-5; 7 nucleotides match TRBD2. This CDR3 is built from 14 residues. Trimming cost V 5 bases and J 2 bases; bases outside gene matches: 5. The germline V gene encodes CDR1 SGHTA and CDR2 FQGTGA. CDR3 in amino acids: CASSLDGGQETQYF. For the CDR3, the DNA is TGTGCCAGCAGCCTGGACGGGGGGCAAGAGACCCAGTACTTC.

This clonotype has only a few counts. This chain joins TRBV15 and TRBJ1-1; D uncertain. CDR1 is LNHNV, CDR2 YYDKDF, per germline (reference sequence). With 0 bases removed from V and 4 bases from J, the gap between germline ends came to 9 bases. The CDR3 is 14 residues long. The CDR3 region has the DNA TGTGCCACCAGCAGAGATTTAGTGAGCACTGAAGCTTTCTTT. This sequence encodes CATSRDLVSTEAFF.

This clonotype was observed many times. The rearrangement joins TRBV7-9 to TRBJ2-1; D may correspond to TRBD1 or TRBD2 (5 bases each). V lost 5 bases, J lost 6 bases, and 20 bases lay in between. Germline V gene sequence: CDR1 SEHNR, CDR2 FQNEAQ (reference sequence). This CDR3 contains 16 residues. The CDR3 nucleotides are TGTGCCAGCAGCCTAAATATGGGGGTCTCGCTCAATGAGCAGTTCTTC. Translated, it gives CASSLNMGVSLNEQFF.

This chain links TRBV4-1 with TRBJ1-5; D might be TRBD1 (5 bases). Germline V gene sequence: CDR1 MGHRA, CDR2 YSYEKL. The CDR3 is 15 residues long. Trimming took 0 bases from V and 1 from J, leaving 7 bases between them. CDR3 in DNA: TGCGCCAGCAGCCAAGAGGACACCAGCAATCAGCCCCAGCATTTT. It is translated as CASSQEDTSNQPQHF.

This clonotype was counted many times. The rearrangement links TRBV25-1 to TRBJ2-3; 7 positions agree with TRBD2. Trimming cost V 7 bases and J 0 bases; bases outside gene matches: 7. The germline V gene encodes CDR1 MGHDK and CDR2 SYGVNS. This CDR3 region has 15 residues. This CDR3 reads CASTVAGTSTDTQYF. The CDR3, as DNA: TGTGCCAGCACCGTAGCGGGTACTAGCACAGATACGCAGTATTTT.